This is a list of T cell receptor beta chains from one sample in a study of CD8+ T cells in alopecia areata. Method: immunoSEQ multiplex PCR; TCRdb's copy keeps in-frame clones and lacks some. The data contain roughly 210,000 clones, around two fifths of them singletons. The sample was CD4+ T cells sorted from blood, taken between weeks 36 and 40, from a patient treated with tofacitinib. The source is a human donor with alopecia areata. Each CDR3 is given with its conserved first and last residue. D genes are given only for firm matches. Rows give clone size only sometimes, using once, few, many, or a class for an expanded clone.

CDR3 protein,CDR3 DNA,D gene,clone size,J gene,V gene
CASSLGRGPYEQYF,TGTGCCAGCAGCTTAGGCAGGGGGCCCTACGAGCAGTACTTC,TRBD1,.,TRBJ2-7,TRBV7-3
CASSQPQGTQYF,TGCGCCAGCAGCCAACCCCAGGGTACGCAGTATTTT,.,.,TRBJ2-3,TRBV5-4
CASSQGLAGGKETQYF,TGCGCCAGCAGCCAAGGACTAGCGGGAGGGAAAGAGACCCAGTACTTC,TRBD2,.,TRBJ2-5,TRBV4-1
CSVEGGALGEQYF,TGCAGCGTTGAGGGGGGGGCTCTGGGCGAGCAGTACTTC,.,few,TRBJ2-7,TRBV29-1
CASSLNANGANVLTF,TGTGCCAGCAGCTTAAACGCAAATGGGGCCAACGTCCTGACTTTC,.,few,TRBJ2-6,TRBV7-9
CATTRTSGRNEQYF,TGTGCCACCACTCGGACTAGCGGGAGGAACGAGCAGTACTTC,TRBD2,.,TRBJ2-7,TRBV28
CASSRGQGIYEQYF,TGTGCCAGTAGTAGAGGACAGGGCATCTACGAGCAGTACTTC,TRBD1,.,TRBJ2-7,TRBV19
CASSTQWPSGNTIYF,TGTGCCAGCAGCACTCAGTGGCCCTCTGGAAACACCATATATTTT,.,.,TRBJ1-3,TRBV27
CASSLGGTKNIQYF,TGTGCCAGCAGCTTGGGAGGGACCAAAAACATTCAGTACTTC,.,few,TRBJ2-4,TRBV5-5
CSVVLRTYYYEQYF,TGCAGCGTTGTCCTCCGGACTTATTACTACGAGCAGTACTTC,.,.,TRBJ2-7,TRBV29-1
CSSGTGRLDGYTF,TGCAGCTCCGGGACAGGGAGGTTGGATGGCTACACCTTC,TRBD1,few,TRBJ1-2,TRBV29-1
CAWTPGNTEAFF,TGTGCCTGGACCCCGGGGAACACTGAAGCTTTCTTT,.,.,TRBJ1-1,TRBV30
CAISDSVNEQFF,TGTGCCATCAGTGATAGCGTTAATGAGCAGTTCTTC,.,.,TRBJ2-1,TRBV10-3
CASSQERVAGPNTGELFF,TGTGCCAGCAGCCAAGAGAGGGTAGCGGGCCCTAACACCGGGGAGCTGTTTTTT,TRBD2,few,TRBJ2-2,TRBV4-2
CASSLGLVANTGELFF,TGTGCCAGCAGCTTAGGCCTCGTAGCGAACACCGGGGAGCTGTTTTTT,.,.,TRBJ2-2,TRBV7-2
CASSGLGTANTEAFF,TGTGCCAGCAGCGGACTTGGGACAGCGAACACTGAAGCTTTCTTT,TRBD1,.,TRBJ1-1,TRBV7-9
CASSPRNYNQPQHF,TGCGCCAGCAGCCCAAGGAATTATAATCAGCCCCAGCATTTT,.,.,TRBJ1-5,TRBV10-2
CASSTGSLGETQYF,TGTGCCAGTAGCACGGGATCTCTCGGGGAGACCCAGTACTTC,.,once,TRBJ2-5,TRBV19
CASSLAASGRMGTGELFF,TGCGCCAGCAGCTTGGCTGCTAGCGGGAGGATGGGCACCGGGGAGCTGTTTTTT,TRBD2,.,TRBJ2-2,TRBV5-1
CASSFGDLSSGNTIYF,TGTGCCAGCAGTTTCGGGGACCTGAGCTCTGGAAACACCATATATTTT,.,few,TRBJ1-3,TRBV6-5